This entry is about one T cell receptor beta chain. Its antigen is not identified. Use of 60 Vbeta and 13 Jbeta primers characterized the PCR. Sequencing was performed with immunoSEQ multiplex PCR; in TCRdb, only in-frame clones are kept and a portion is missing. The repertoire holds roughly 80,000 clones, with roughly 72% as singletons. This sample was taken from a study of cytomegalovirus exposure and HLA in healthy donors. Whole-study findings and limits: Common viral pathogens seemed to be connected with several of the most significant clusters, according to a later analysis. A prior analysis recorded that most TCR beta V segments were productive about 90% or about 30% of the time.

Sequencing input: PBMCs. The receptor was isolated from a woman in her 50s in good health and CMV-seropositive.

CDR3 nucleotides: TGTGCCAGCAGGGAGGACGGAGCAGATACGCAGTATTTT. Translating gives CASREDGADTQYF. J is TRBJ2-3 and V is TRBV2; D perhaps matches TRBD2 (5 bases). The CDR3 has 13 amino acids. The germline CDR1 and CDR2 sequences are SNHLY and FYNNEI. V lost 6 bases to trimming and J lost 4 bases, with 11 bases between them.